The sequence of this TCR beta chain was determined in a study of blood T cell repertoires in COVID-19 (dated by TCRdb to the early 2020s). With regard to the full study: Samples from collaborators originated in the United States, Italy and Spain and spanned both the acute and convalescent phases of COVID-19. Samples were obtained from the ongoing ImmuneRACE study (first 160 participants) and from some 1,200 subjects provided by 6 global collaborators. The material from the prospective study consisted of cDNA or gDNA derived from T cells, B-cell-depleted T cells, or PBMCs. Where available, HLA class I and class II types were obtained from metadata supplied by the sample provider rather than from assay-based typing. Nearly every sample came with metadata listing a de-identified subject ID, COVID-19 status, age in years and sex. The repertoires were released in a freely available public database intended as a resource for research on the immune response to SARS-CoV-2. The dataset comprised deeply sampled blood TCRbeta repertoires from subjects exposed to, actively infected with, or recovered from COVID-19. Broad study findings and their caveats: Clinical and demographic metadata were provided uncurated, with the amount varying by source and participant.

Each collaborating institution followed its own protocols to collect whole blood in K2EDTA tubes. Collaborator samples were shipped for TCRbeta analysis as frozen whole blood, isolated PBMCs, or DNA extracted from either sample type. Via the germline V gene, CDR1 is SNHLY and CDR2 FYNNEI. The CDR3 spans 13 residues, from the cysteine through the phenylalanine. Only CDR3 DNA is held: 39 bases, read in frame from base 1. TCRbeta CDR3 regions were amplified from genomic DNA using the immunoSEQ Assay, a bias-controlled multiplex PCR. Per the authors' processing: The number of nucleated cells in each sample was estimated from the amplification of reference gene primers within the assay. To quantify the absolute abundance of each unique TCRbeta CDR3 rearrangement, sequence reads were collapsed and filtered. For each sample, productive Simpson clonality was calculated as the square root of Simpson's diversity index across productive rearrangements. Held by TCRdb, this immuneACCESS table contains in-frame sequences only and omits some clones. Under half of the omission traces to an unresolved V gene where checked; the cause of the rest is unknown. V and J calls and clone size are copied from that table; D and trimming were computed from the DNA. This sample has roughly 77,000 clones in its table, and 70% to 85% of those were observed once. 26% of the sample lies in the top ten.

This clone was seen more than once but under ten times. Its antigen is still unknown. A read error may account for a junction end that differs from germline. The receptor comes from a man aged 55 to 70 with active or convalescent COVID-19. Rearrangement joined TRBV2 to TRBJ1-1, with 7 bases in between that match TRBD1. Sequencing was performed on peripheral blood. The DNA is TGTGCCAGCAGAGAAGCAGGGGGCACTGAAGCTTTCTTT. It encodes CASREAGGTEAFF.